What follows are 7 T cell receptor beta chains derived from one specimen sequenced in a study of naive and memory T cell subsets. Both TRBC1 and TRBC2 were covered by a beta constant-region primer of two equimolar oligonucleotides. MiXCR, run by TCRdb on the UMI-ligation and nested PCR reads, gives a single entry per CDR3 protein. The sample lists 150,000 or so distinct CDR3 sequences, more than 15% occurring once. The sample comprised naive CD4+ T cells from blood. These TCRs come from a human donor in good health.

This chain links TRBV7-6 with TRBJ2-1; D uncertain. The ends were cut back, 5 bases at V and 9 bases at J, with 8 bases in the middle. This CDR3 contains 11 residues. Germline lookup yields CDR1 SGHVS and CDR2 FNYEAQ. The CDR3 protein is CASSPLGEQFF. The CDR3 region has the DNA TGTGCCAGCAGCCCCCTCGGTGAGCAGTTCTTC.

This chain uses TRBV7-2 with TRBJ2-1; 11 bases are a match to TRBD2. The germline CDR1 and CDR2 sequences are SGHTA and FQGNSA. The CDR3 is 14 residues long. V was pared by 5 bases and J by 12 bases, with 9 bases of the junction left unmatched. The CDR3 DNA reads TGTGCCAGCAGCCCGGGACTAGCGGTGGGGTGGCAGTTCTTC. This gives the protein CASSPGLAVGWQFF.

The chain links TRBV5-1 to TRBJ1-1; 7 nucleotides agree with TRBD1. This CDR3 region has 14 residues. Trimming took 0 bases from V and 6 from J; bases not matched to a gene: 5. Germline CDR1 is SGHRS and CDR2 is YFSETQ. CDR3 protein: CASSLEQGSAEAFF. In DNA form, the CDR3 reads TGCGCCAGCAGCTTGGAACAGGGGTCTGCTGAAGCTTTCTTT.

This clonotype was counted between two and nine times. The genes are TRBV5-1 and TRBJ2-3, with TRBD2 matching over 9 bases. Losses at the gene ends were 8 bases for V and 4 bases for J; bases not matched to a gene: 8. Germline V gene lookup returns CDR1 SGHRS and CDR2 YFSETQ. The CDR3 contains 14 residues. The CDR3 protein is CASCRSGRPDTQYF. The CDR3 bases are TGCGCCAGTTGCCGTAGCGGGAGACCAGATACGCAGTATTTT.

The chain joins TRBV12-3 or TRBV12-4 to TRBJ1-5, with D unresolved. The CDR3 has 15 amino acids. V shed 1 base and J shed 4 bases, with 11 bases lying between them. The CDR3 DNA is TGTGCCAGCAGTTTAGGGGGTCTACGAAATCAGCCCCAGCATTTT. Its protein is CASSLGGLRNQPQHF.

In this sample, this clonotype turned up a few times. This chain connects TRBV5-1 to TRBJ2-2; D gene ambiguous. The germline V gene encodes CDR1 SGHRS and CDR2 YFSETQ. V shed 1 base and J shed 1 base, with 8 bases lying between them. The CDR3 runs 15 residues. The CDR3 nucleotides are TGCGCCAGCAGCTTGAACTCCATGAACACCGGGGAGCTGTTTTTT. Translated: CASSLNSMNTGELFF.

This clonotype was counted only a few times. This chain connects TRBV28 to TRBJ1-6; 9 nucleotides line up with TRBD1. CDR1 is MDHEN and CDR2 is SYDVKM in the germline V gene. The V segment lost 3 bases and the J segment 0 bases; nucleotides outside the gene matches: 3. CDR3 length: 17 amino acids. CDR3 in amino acids: CASSLGQGISYNSPLHF. CDR3 nucleotide sequence: TGTGCCAGCAGTTTGGGACAGGGCATCTCCTATAATTCACCCCTCCACTTT.